This T cell receptor (beta chain) emerged from a study of PD-1 blockade in classical Hodgkin lymphoma. Study in general: Patients were infused with nivolumab 3 mg/kg every 2 weeks.

V lost 3 bases to trimming and J lost 1 base, with 7 bases between them. CDR1 and CDR2 from the germline V gene are SGDLS and YYNGEE. The CDR3 contains 13 residues. As for this clone: Its target is unknown.

Time point described: cycle 4 day 1 (C4D1), after more than five weeks of nivolumab. Autologous stem cell transplantation was followed by relapse in every patient, and brentuximab vedotin exposure varied. General observations from the study: Complete responders' diversity at baseline resembled that of newly diagnosed patients. Unlike CD8+ TCR diversity, which did not rise significantly by C4D1, CD4+ TCR diversity did. Patients with an early start, nivolumab under 1 year after ASCT, were excluded.

Data came from immunoSEQ multiplex PCR; TCRdb stores just in-frame clones and leaves some out. The sample has over 60,000 clones, 91% seen once. This clonotype was obtained from a human donor with classical Hodgkin lymphoma. J is TRBJ1-1 and V is TRBV9; D gene uncertain. The sample in question was peripheral blood mononuclear cells (PBMCs), obtained before the fourth cycle of nivolumab. The CDR3 sequence is CASSASPNTEAFF. The CDR3 coding sequence is TGTGCCAGCAGCGCCTCGCCGAACACTGAAGCTTTCTTT.